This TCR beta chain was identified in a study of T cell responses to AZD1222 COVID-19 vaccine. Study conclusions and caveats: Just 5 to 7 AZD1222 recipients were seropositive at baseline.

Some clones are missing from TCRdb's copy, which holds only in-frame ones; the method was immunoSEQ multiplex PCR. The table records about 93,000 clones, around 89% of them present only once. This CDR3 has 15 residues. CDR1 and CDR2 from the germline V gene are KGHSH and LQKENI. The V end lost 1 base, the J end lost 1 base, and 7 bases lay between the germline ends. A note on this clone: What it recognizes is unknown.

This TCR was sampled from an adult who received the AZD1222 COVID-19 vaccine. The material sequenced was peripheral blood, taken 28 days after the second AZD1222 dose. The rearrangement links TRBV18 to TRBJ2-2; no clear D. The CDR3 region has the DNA TGTGCCAGCTCACCACTGCAAAAGAACACCGGGGAGCTGTTTTTT. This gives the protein CASSPLQKNTGELFF. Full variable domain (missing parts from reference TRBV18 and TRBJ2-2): NAGVMQNPRHLVRRRGQEARLRCSPMKGHSHVYWYRQLPEEGLKFMVYLQKENIIDESGMPKERFSAEFPKEGPSILRIQQVVRGDSAAYFCASSPLQKNTGELFFGEGSRLTVL.